This T cell receptor beta chain was retrieved from a study of shared T cell receptors in the human thymus. Trimming removed 3 bases at V and 5 bases at J, with 12 bases between. This CDR3 has 14 amino acids. In germline, CDR1 is MNHEY, CDR2 SMNVEV (reference sequence). This clone was found a few times. Using immunoSEQ multiplex PCR, the repertoire was profiled, and TCRdb retains in-frame clones only, with some absent. The repertoire holds 700,000 or so clones, with 80% to 90% as singletons. This sample also belongs to another study, concerning human thymus T cells. This second study says: Having corrective surgery for congenital heart defects, healthy Finnish infants were the ones who donated. The thymus was resected at corrective cardiac surgery. In thymic and blood repertoires alike, V and J usage looked biased. Related work found strong thymic repertoire overlap between unrelated individuals.

The specimen was thymocytes. V is TRBV27 and J is TRBJ2-3, with D unresolved. This TCR came from a girl less than two years old with a congenital heart defect. In DNA form, the CDR3 reads TGTGCCAGCAGTTTTTGCCCCACAAAAGATACGCAGTATTTT. This codes for CASSFCPTKDTQYF.